A selection of T cell receptor beta chains follows, all from one sample in a study of CD8+ T cells in alopecia areata. The repertoire was sequenced with immunoSEQ multiplex PCR; TCRdb's copy has only in-frame clones and lacks some. The sample holds 150,000 to 200,000 clones, roughly 64% seen once. Sample: CD8+ T cells sorted from blood, taken at week 24, from a patient treated with tofacitinib. The origin of the receptors is a human donor with alopecia areata. The CDR3 runs from the conserved cysteine through the conserved F or W. The D gene is left open where the match is weak. Clone size is shown for a subset of rows, as once, few, many or a class of expanded clone.

cdr3_nt: TGCGCCAGCAGCCCGCGTAGGGCTAGCGGGCCGGGCTCCTACAATGAGCAGTTCTTC
cdr3_aa: CASSPRRASGPGSYNEQFF
v_call: TRBV5-1
j_call: TRBJ2-1
d_call: TRBD2
cdr3_length: 19
clone_size: -

cdr3_nt: TGTGCCTGGAGTGCGGGACAGGGTAGATGGACCCAGTACTTC
cdr3_aa: CAWSAGQGRWTQYF
v_call: TRBV30
j_call: TRBJ2-5
d_call: TRBD1
cdr3_length: 14
clone_size: -

cdr3_nt: TGCGCCAGCAGCTTGACGGCAGCCCTCGGAGATACGCAGTATTTT
cdr3_aa: CASSLTAALGDTQYF
v_call: TRBV5-1
j_call: TRBJ2-3
d_call: -
cdr3_length: 15
clone_size: -

cdr3_nt: TGTGCCAGCAGCTTAACGACAGGTAGCAATTCACCCCTCCACTTT
cdr3_aa: CASSLTTGSNSPLHF
v_call: TRBV7-3
j_call: TRBJ1-6
d_call: -
cdr3_length: 15
clone_size: -

cdr3_nt: TGCGCCAGCAGCCAAAAGACAGGACACGCGGCTTCACCCCTCCACTTT
cdr3_aa: CASSQKTGHAASPLHF
v_call: TRBV4-1
j_call: TRBJ1-6
d_call: -
cdr3_length: 16
clone_size: once

cdr3_nt: TGTGCCAGCAGTGAAACCTATTCCCACTATAATTCACCCCTCCACTTT
cdr3_aa: CASSETYSHYNSPLHF
v_call: TRBV25-1
j_call: TRBJ1-6
d_call: -
cdr3_length: 16
clone_size: -

cdr3_nt: TGTGCCAGCAGTGAACTAGCGGGGGGACAAGAGACCCAGTACTTC
cdr3_aa: CASSELAGGQETQYF
v_call: TRBV2
j_call: TRBJ2-5
d_call: TRBD2
cdr3_length: 15
clone_size: few

cdr3_nt: TGTGCCAGCTCGCGGAAGGAGGCCGAAGAGACCCAGTACTTC
cdr3_aa: CASSRKEAEETQYF
v_call: TRBV18
j_call: TRBJ2-5
d_call: -
cdr3_length: 14
clone_size: -

cdr3_nt: TGTGCCACCAGCAGAGATTTGGCCTCCAAGACCGCTGAAGCTTTCTTT
cdr3_aa: CATSRDLASKTAEAFF
v_call: TRBV15
j_call: TRBJ1-1
d_call: -
cdr3_length: 16
clone_size: -

cdr3_nt: TGTGCCAGCAGCTTCTCGAACACTGAAGCTTTCTTT
cdr3_aa: CASSFSNTEAFF
v_call: TRBV7-9
j_call: TRBJ1-1
d_call: -
cdr3_length: 12
clone_size: -